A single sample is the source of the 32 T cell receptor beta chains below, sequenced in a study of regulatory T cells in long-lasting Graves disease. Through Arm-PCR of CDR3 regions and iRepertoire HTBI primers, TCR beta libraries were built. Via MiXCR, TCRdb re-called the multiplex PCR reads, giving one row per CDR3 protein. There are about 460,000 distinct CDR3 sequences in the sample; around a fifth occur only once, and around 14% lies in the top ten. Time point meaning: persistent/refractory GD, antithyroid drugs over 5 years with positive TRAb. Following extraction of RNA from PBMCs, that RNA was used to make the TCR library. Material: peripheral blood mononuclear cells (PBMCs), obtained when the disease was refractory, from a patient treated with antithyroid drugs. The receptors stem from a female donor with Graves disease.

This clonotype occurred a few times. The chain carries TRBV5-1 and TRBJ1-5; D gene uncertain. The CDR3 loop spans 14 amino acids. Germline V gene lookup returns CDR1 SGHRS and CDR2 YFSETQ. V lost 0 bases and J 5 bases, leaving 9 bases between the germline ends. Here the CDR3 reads CASSLDHRDQPQHF. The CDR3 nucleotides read TGCGCCAGCAGCTTGGACCACCGGGATCAGCCCCAGCATTTT.

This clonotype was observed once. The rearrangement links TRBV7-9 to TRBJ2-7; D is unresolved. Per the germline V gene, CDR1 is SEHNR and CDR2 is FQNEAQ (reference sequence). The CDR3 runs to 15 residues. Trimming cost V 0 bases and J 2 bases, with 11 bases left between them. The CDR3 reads CASSLAGSIPYEQYF. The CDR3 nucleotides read TGTGCCAGCAGCTTAGCCGGGTCAATACCCTACGAGCAGTACTTC.

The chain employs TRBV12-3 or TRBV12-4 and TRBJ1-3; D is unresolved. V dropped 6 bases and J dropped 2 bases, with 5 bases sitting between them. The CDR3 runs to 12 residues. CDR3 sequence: CASRAPGNTIYF. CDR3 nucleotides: TGTGCCAGCAGGGCCCCTGGAAACACCATATATTTT.

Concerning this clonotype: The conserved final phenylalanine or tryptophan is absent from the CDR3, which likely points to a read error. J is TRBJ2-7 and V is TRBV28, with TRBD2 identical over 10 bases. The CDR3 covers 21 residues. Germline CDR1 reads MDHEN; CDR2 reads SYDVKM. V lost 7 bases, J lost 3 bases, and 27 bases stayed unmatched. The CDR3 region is CASNLPGQEREGKIERYEQYL. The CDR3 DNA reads TGTGCCAGCAACCTCCCGGGCCAGGAGCGGGAGGGAAAGATAGAACGCTACGAGCAGTACCTC.

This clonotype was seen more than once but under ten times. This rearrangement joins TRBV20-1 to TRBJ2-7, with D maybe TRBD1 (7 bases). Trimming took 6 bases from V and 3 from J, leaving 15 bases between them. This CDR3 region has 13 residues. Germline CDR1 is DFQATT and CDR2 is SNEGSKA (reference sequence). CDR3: CSAGGQWGYEQYF. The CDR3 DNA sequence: TGCAGTGCCGGGGGACAGTGGGGCTACGAGCAGTACTTC.

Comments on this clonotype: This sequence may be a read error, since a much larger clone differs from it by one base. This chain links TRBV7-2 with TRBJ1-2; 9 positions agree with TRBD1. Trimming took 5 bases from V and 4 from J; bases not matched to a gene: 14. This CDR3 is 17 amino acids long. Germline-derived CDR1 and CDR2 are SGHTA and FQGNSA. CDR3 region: CTSSRRTGAGNLYGYTF. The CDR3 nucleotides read TGTACCAGCAGCCGAAGGACAGGGGCCGGCAATCTCTATGGCTACACCTTC.

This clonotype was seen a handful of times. The CDR3 region is CASSVMAGADGELFF. CDR3 in DNA: TGCGCCAGCTCCGTAATGGCAGGGGCGGACGGGGAGCTGTTTTTT. The chain recombines TRBV5-1 with TRBJ2-2; perhaps TRBD1 as D (6 bases). V shed 7 bases and J shed 7 bases, with 20 bases lying between them. The germline V gene encodes CDR1 SGHRS and CDR2 YFSETQ. The CDR3 totals 15 residues.

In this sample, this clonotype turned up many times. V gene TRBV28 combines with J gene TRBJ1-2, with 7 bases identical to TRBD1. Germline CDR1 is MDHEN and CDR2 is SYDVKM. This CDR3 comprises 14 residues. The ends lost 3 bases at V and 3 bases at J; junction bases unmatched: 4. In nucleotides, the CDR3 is TGTGCCAGCAGTTTGTGGGACAGAGACTATGGCTACACCTTC. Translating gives CASSLWDRDYGYTF.

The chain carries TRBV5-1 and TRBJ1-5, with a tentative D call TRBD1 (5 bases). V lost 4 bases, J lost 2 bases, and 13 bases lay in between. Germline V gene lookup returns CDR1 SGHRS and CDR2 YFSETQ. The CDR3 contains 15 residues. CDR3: CASSPDQGGNQPQHF. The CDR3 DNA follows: TGCGCCAGCAGCCCCGATCAGGGCGGCAATCAGCCCCAGCATTTT.

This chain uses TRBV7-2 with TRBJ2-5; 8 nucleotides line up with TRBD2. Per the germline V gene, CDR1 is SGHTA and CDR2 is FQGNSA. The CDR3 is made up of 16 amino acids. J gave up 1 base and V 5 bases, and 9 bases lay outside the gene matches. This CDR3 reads CASSPVLAGLQETQYF. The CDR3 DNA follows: TGTGCCAGCAGCCCCGTGCTAGCGGGCCTCCAAGAGACCCAGTACTTC.

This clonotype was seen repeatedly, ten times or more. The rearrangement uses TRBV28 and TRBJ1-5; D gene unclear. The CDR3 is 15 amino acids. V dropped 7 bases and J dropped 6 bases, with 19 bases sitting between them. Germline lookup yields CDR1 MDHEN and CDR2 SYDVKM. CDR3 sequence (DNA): TGTGCCAGCACCTCCGACGGGGTGGGGAGTCAGCCCCAGCATTTT. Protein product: CASTSDGVGSQPQHF.

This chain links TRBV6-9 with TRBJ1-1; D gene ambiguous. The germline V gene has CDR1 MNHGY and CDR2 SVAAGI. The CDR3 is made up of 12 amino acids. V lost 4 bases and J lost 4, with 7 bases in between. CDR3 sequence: CASSSSATEAFF. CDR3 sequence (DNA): TGTGCCAGCAGTTCCTCAGCCACTGAAGCTTTCTTT.

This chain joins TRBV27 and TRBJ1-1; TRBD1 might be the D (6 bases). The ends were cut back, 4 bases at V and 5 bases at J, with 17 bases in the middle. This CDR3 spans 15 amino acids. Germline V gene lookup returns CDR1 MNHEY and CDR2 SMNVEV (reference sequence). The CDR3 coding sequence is TGTGCCAGCAGTTCACTAATACGGGACATAACTGAAGCTTTCTTT. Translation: CASSSLIRDITEAFF.

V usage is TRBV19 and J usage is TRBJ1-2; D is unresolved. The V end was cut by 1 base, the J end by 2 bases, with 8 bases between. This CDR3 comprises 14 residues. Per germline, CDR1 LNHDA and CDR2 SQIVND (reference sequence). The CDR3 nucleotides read TGTGCCAGTAGTATAGGCGGATTCAACTATGGCTACACCTTC. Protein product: CASSIGGFNYGYTF.

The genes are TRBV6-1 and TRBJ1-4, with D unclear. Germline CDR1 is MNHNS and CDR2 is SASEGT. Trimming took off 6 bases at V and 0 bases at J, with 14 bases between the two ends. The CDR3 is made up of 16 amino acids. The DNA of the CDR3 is TGTGCCAGCAGGATTGTACGGGCTTCAACTAATGAAAAACTGTTTTTT. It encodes CASRIVRASTNEKLFF.

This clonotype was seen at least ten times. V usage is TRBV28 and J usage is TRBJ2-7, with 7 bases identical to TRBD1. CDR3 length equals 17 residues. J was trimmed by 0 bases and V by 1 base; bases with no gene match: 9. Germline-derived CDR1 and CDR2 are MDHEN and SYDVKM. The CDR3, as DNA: TGTGCCAGCAGTTTATCGCCCCAGGGGGACGGCTCCTACGAGCAGTACTTC. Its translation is CASSLSPQGDGSYEQYF.

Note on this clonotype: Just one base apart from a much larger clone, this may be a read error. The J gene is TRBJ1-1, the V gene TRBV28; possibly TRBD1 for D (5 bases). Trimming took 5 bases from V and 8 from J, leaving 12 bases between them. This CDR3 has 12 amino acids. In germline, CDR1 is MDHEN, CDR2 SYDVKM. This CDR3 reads CASSTQGREAFF. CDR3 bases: TGTGCCAGCAGTACCCAGGGTCGGGAAGCTTTCTTT.

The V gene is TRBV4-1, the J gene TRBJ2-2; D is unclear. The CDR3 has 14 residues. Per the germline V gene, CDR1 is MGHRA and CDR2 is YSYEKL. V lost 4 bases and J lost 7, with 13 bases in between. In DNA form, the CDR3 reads TGCGCCAGCAGCCCCCACCCAAGTCTCGGGGAGCTGTTTTTT. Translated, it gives CASSPHPSLGELFF.

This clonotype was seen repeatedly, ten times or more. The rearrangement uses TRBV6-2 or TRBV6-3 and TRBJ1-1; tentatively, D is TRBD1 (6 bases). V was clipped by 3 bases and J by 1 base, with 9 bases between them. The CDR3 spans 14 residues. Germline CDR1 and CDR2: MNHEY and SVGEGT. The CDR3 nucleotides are TGTGCCAGCAGTTATGCCAGGGGGAACACTGAAGCTTTCTTT. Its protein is CASSYARGNTEAFF.

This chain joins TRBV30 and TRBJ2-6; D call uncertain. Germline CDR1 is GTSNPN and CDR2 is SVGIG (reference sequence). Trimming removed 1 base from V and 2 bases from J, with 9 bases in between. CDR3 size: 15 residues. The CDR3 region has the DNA TGTGCCTGGAGTGCCGACTTCGCTGGGGCCAACGTCCTGACTTTC. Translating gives CAWSADFAGANVLTF.

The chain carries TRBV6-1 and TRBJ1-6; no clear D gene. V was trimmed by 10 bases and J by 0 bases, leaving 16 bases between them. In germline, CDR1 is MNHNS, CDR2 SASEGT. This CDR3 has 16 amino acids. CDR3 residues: CANRTDGSSYNSPLHF. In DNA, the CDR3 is TGTGCCAACAGAACCGACGGTAGCTCCTATAATTCACCCCTCCACTTT.

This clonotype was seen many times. CDR3 sequence: CASRGRGKYSPLHF. CDR3 nucleotide sequence: TGTGCCAGCCGGGGTAGGGGGAAGTATTCACCCCTCCACTTT. The rearrangement uses TRBV28 and TRBJ1-6; the D gene is possibly TRBD1 (6 bases). Looked up from germline, CDR1 is MDHEN and CDR2 is SYDVKM. The CDR3 extends over 14 amino acids. V was shortened by 8 bases and J by 8 bases, with 16 bases between the two germline ends.

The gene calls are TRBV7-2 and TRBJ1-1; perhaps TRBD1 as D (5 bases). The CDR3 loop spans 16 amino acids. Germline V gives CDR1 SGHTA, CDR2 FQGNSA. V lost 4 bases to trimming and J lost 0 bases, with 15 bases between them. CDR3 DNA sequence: TGTGCCAGCAGCTCAATCGGACACTTCATGAACACTGAAGCTTTCTTT. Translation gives CASSSIGHFMNTEAFF. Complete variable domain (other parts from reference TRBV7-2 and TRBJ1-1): GAGVSQSPSNKVTEKGKDVELRCDPISGHTALYWYRQSLGQGLEFLIYFQGNSAPDKSGLPSDRFSAERTGGSVSTLTIQRTQQEDSAVYLCASSSIGHFMNTEAFFGQGTRLTVV.

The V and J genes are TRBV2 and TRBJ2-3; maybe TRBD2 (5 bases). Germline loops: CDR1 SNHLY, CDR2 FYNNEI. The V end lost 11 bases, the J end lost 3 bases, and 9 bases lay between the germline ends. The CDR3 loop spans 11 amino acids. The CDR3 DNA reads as TGTGCCGGAGGCATGACAGATACGCAGTATTTT. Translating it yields CAGGMTDTQYF.

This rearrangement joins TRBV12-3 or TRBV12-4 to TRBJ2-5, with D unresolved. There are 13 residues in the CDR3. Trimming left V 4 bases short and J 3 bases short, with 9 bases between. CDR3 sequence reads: CASSWNSKETQYF. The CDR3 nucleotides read TGTGCCAGCAGTTGGAATAGCAAAGAGACCCAGTACTTC.

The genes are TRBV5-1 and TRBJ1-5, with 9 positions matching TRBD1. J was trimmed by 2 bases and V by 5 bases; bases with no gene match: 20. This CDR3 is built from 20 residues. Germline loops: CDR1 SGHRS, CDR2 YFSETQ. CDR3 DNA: TGCGCCAGCAGACCCCAGGGAAAGGGACAGGGTTTGTCGGGCAATCAGCCCCAGCATTTT. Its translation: CASRPQGKGQGLSGNQPQHF.

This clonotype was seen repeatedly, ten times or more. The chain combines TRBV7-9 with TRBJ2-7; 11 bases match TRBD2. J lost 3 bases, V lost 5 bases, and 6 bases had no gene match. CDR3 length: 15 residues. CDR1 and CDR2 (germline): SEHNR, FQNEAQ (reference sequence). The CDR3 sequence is CASSPRGTSGYEQYF. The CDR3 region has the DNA TGTGCCAGCAGCCCCCGGGGGACTAGCGGCTACGAGCAGTACTTC. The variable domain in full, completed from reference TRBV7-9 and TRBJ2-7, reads DTGVSQNPRHKITKRGQNVTFRCDPISEHNRLYWYRQTLGQGPEFLTYFQNEAQLEKSRLLSDRFSAERPKGSFSTLEIQRTEQGDSAMYLCASSPRGTSGYEQYFGPGTRLTVT.

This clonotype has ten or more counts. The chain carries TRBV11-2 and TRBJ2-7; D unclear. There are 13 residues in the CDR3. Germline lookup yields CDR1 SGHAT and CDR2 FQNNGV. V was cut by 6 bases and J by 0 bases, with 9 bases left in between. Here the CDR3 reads CASSAGSSYEQYF. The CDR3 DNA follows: TGTGCCAGCAGTGCCGGTAGCTCCTACGAGCAGTACTTC.

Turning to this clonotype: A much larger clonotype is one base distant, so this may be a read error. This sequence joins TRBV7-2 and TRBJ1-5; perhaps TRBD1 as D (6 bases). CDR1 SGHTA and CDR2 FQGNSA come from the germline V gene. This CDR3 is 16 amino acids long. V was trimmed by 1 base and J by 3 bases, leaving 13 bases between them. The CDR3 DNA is TGTACCAGCAGCTTAGGACCCCGGGACATCAATCAGCCCCAGCATTTT. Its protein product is CTSSLGPRDINQPQHF. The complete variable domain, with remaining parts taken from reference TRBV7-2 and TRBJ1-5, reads GAGVSQSPSNKVTEKGKDVELRCDPISGHTALYWYRQSLGQGLEFLIYFQGNSAPDKSGLPSDRFSAERTGGSVSTLTIQRTQQEDSAVYLCTSSLGPRDINQPQHFGDGTRLSIL.

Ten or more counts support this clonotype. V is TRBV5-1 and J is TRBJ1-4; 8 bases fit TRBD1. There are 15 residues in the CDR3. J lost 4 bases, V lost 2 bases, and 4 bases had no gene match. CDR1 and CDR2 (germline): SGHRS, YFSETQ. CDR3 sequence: CASSFGTGVNEKLFF. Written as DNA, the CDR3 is TGCGCCAGCAGCTTCGGGACAGGCGTTAATGAAAAACTGTTTTTT.

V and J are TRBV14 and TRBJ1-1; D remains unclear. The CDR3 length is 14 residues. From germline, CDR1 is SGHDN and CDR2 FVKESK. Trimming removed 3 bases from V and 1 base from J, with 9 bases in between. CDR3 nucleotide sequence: TGTGCCAGCAGCCACAGCACCTGGAACACTGAAGCTTTCTTT. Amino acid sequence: CASSHSTWNTEAFF.

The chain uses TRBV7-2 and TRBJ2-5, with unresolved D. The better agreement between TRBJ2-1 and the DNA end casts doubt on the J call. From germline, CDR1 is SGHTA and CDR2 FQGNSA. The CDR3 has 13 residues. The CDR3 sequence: CASSLGPSTEQFF. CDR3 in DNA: TGTGCCAGCAGCTTAGGGCCTTCCACTGAGCAGTTCTTC.